The T cell receptor (beta chain) described here comes from a study of T cells after yellow fever vaccination. Study details: Where fractions had low cell numbers, libraries were prepared from them with the SMART-Seq v4 Ultra Low Input RNA kit. General study points: Abundant clonotypes (contaminants from the bulk population) could be present in FACS-sorted repertoires.

The germline V and J ends were trimmed by 1 base and 5 bases, with 20 bases remaining between them. CDR1 is SEHNR and CDR2 is FQNEAQ in the germline V gene (reference sequence). The CDR3 is 17 amino acids. Details on this clonotype: Its antigen is currently unknown.

By 5'RACE template switching, TCR cDNA was produced, with a universal primer site and UMIs added in the process. TCRdb reprocessed the 5' RACE reads with MiXCR, giving one entry per CDR3 protein. The data contain about 300,000 distinct CDR3 sequences, 8.7% of them singletons. V usage is TRBV7-9 and J usage is TRBJ2-5, with D possibly matching TRBD1 (6 bases). The sequences come from CD4+ T cells sorted from PBMCs, collected 5 days after the yellow fever booster vaccination. The sequence derives from a man between 18 and 29 years old who received the YFV17D yellow fever vaccine. The CDR3 spells CASSLGGTQVFGETQYF. The CDR3 DNA sequence: TGTGCCAGCAGCTTAGGAGGGACACAGGTATTTGGGGAGACCCAGTACTTC.